This passage covers 22 T cell receptor beta chains from one sample sequenced in a study of blood T cell repertoires in COVID-19. Some clones are missing from TCRdb's copy, which holds only in-frame ones; the method was immunoSEQ multiplex PCR. The sample records approximately 360,000 clones, 80% to 90% being singletons. The material sequenced was peripheral blood. Source of these receptors: a man in his forties or fifties with acute or convalescent COVID-19.

The chain carries TRBV27 and TRBJ2-7; 8 bases fit TRBD1. This CDR3 comprises 15 residues. Germline assignment: CDR1 MNHEY and CDR2 SMNVEV (reference sequence). Trimming removed 5 bases from V and 3 bases from J; junction bases left unmatched: 9. Written as DNA, the CDR3 is TGTGCCAGCAGTCTATTCGGGACAGGTCGCTACGAGCAGTACTTC. Protein product: CASSLFGTGRYEQYF.

This clone was recorded only once. V usage is TRBV7-6 and J usage is TRBJ1-5; the D gene is possibly TRBD1 (6 bases). V was shortened by 4 bases and J by 0 bases, with 16 bases between the two germline ends. The CDR3 sequence is 17 residues long. Germline CDR1 reads SGHVS; CDR2 reads FNYEAQ. For the CDR3, the DNA is TGTGCCAGCAGCTGGGGCGGACAGCTAAATAGCAATCAGCCCCAGCATTTT. Translation: CASSWGGQLNSNQPQHF.

Turning to this clone: Additional DNA sequences in this sample encode the identical CDR3. V usage is TRBV18 and J usage is TRBJ2-7, with TRBD1 identical over 10 bases. This CDR3 region has 15 residues. V dropped 3 bases and J dropped 0; count of bases not matched to a gene: 2. Looked up from germline, CDR1 is KGHSH and CDR2 is LQKENI. Here the CDR3 DNA reads TGTGCCAGCTCACCGGGACAGGGGACCTCCTACGAGCAGTACTTC. Amino acids: CASSPGQGTSYEQYF.

In nucleotides, the CDR3 is TGCGCCAGCAGCCAAAACGGACAGACCACCGGGGAGCTGTTTTTT. This translates into CASSQNGQTTGELFF. V gene TRBV4-3 combines with J gene TRBJ2-2; weak D call: TRBD1 (6 bases). There are 15 residues in the CDR3. Trimming took off 2 bases at V and 4 bases at J, with 11 bases between the two ends. Germline-derived CDR1 and CDR2 are LGHNA and YSLEER.

The chain recombines TRBV7-2 with TRBJ2-1; 10 bases align to TRBD1. With V trimmed by 3 bases and J by 5 bases, 4 bases remained unmatched. CDR3 size: 15 residues. Germline CDR1 is SGHTA and CDR2 is FQGNSA. The CDR3 DNA follows: TGTGCCAGCAGCTTGGGGGGACAGGGGCACAATGAGCAGTTCTTC. This sequence encodes CASSLGGQGHNEQFF. Full variable domain (outside the CDR3, taken from reference TRBV7-2 and TRBJ2-1): GAGVSQSPSNKVTEKGKDVELRCDPISGHTALYWYRQSLGQGLEFLIYFQGNSAPDKSGLPSDRFSAERTGGSVSTLTIQRTQQEDSAVYLCASSLGGQGHNEQFFGPGTRLTVL.

The V gene is TRBV18, the J gene TRBJ2-6; D perhaps matches TRBD1 (7 bases). Germline CDR1 and CDR2: KGHSH and LQKENI. The CDR3 contains 17 residues. Trimming removed 6 bases at V and 2 bases at J, with 17 bases between. CDR3: CASSRETGSPGANVLTF. The CDR3 DNA follows: TGTGCCAGCTCCCGGGAGACAGGGAGCCCTGGGGCCAACGTCCTGACTTTC. The full variable domain, rest sourced from reference TRBV18 and TRBJ2-6, is NAGVMQNPRHLVRRRGQEARLRCSPMKGHSHVYWYRQLPEEGLKFMVYLQKENIIDESGMPKERFSAEFPKEGPSILRIQQVVRGDSAAYFCASSRETGSPGANVLTFGAGSRLTVL.

Concerning this clone itself: Within the sample, other DNA sequences also encode this same CDR3. This chain links TRBV30 with TRBJ2-3; D uncertain. Trimming shortened V by 0 bases and J by 5 bases, and 6 bases separated the two germline ends. The CDR3 contains 12 residues. Germline V gives CDR1 GTSNPN, CDR2 SVGIG (reference sequence). In DNA, the CDR3 is TGTGCCTGGAGTGTCACTGGAGATACGCAGTATTTT. Its protein product is CAWSVTGDTQYF.

This rearrangement joins TRBV7-9 to TRBJ1-1, with TRBD1 as a possible D gene (5 bases). Germline CDR1 reads SEHNR; CDR2 reads FQNEAQ (reference sequence). The CDR3 length is 14 residues. Trimming removed 5 bases at V and 4 bases at J, with 14 bases between. The CDR3 reads CASSPGLAVTEAFF. DNA for the CDR3: TGTGCCAGCAGCCCGGGACTCGCCGTCACTGAAGCTTTCTTT.

The J gene is TRBJ2-1, the V gene TRBV7-9; the match to TRBD2 covers 7 bases. The length of the CDR3 is 17 residues. J lost 4 bases, V lost 5 bases, and 14 bases had no gene match. Germline V gene data show CDR1 as SEHNR and CDR2 as FQNEAQ (reference sequence). CDR3 protein: CASSPPGTTVLYNEQFF. CDR3 DNA sequence: TGTGCCAGCAGCCCCCCCGGGACTACAGTTCTGTACAATGAGCAGTTCTTC. The full variable domain, rest sourced from reference TRBV7-9 and TRBJ2-1, is DTGVSQNPRHKITKRGQNVTFRCDPISEHNRLYWYRQTLGQGPEFLTYFQNEAQLEKSRLLSDRFSAERPKGSFSTLEIQRTEQGDSAMYLCASSPPGTTVLYNEQFFGPGTRLTVL.

In DNA form, the CDR3 reads TGTGCCAGCAGCTTTCAAGGGCTAGCGGATACAGATACGCAGTATTTT. Translated, it gives CASSFQGLADTDTQYF. V and J are TRBV7-2 and TRBJ2-3, with 7 bases matching TRBD2. The V gene end was trimmed by 3 bases and the J gene end by 3 bases; junction bases not matched to a gene: 9. CDR3 length equals 16 residues. Germline V gives CDR1 SGHTA, CDR2 FQGNSA. Filled out from reference TRBV7-2 and TRBJ2-3, the complete variable domain reads GAGVSQSPSNKVTEKGKDVELRCDPISGHTALYWYRQSLGQGLEFLIYFQGNSAPDKSGLPSDRFSAERTGGSVSTLTIQRTQQEDSAVYLCASSFQGLADTDTQYFGPGTRLTVL.

V gene TRBV5-1 combines with J gene TRBJ1-6, with 7 bases identical to TRBD1. Germline V lookup: CDR1 SGHRS, CDR2 YFSETQ. CDR3 size: 15 residues. V lost 3 bases and J lost 6; bases outside the gene matches: 6. CDR3 residues: CASSSEGTVNSPLHF. In nucleotides, the CDR3 is TGCGCCAGCAGCTCCGAAGGGACAGTTAATTCACCCCTCCACTTT.

The chain carries TRBV27 and TRBJ1-1; maybe TRBD1 (6 bases). The germline CDR1 and CDR2 sequences are MNHEY and SMNVEV (reference sequence). V lost 8 bases and J lost 1, with 17 bases in between. CDR3 size: 15 residues. The CDR3 nucleotides read TGTGCCAGCCTACCTTTCGGGGGGCAGAACACTGAAGCTTTCTTT. It translates to CASLPFGGQNTEAFF.

The CDR3 here is CAWSSQTSGNKFYEQYF. CDR3 DNA: TGTGCCTGGAGTTCCCAGACTAGCGGGAATAAGTTCTACGAGCAGTACTTC. The chain combines TRBV30 with TRBJ2-7, with 11 bases lining up with TRBD2. Per germline, CDR1 GTSNPN and CDR2 SVGIG (reference sequence). The trim removed 2 bases at V and 3 bases at J, leaving 12 bases unmatched. This CDR3 contains 17 residues.

The chain recombines TRBV6-4 with TRBJ2-3, with 11 bases that match TRBD2. There are 16 residues in the CDR3. V shed 6 bases, J shed 5 bases, and the junction held 10 bases outside the gene matches. Germline loops: CDR1 MRHNA, CDR2 SNTAGT. The CDR3 loop is CASSPSGGSRGDTQYF. DNA of the CDR3: TGTGCCAGCAGCCCTAGCGGGGGGTCCAGAGGAGATACGCAGTATTTT.

The chain combines TRBV27 with TRBJ2-2, with TRBD1 as a possible D gene (5 bases). The V end lost 5 bases, the J end lost 2 bases, and 15 bases lay between the germline ends. Germline V gives CDR1 MNHEY, CDR2 SMNVEV (reference sequence). This CDR3 has 16 residues. CDR3 in DNA: TGTGCCAGCAGTAGGTGGCAGGGCGGTAACACCGGGGAGCTGTTTTTT. Protein sequence: CASSRWQGGNTGELFF.

The J gene is TRBJ2-7, the V gene TRBV6-6, with D possibly being TRBD1 (6 bases). Germline assignment: CDR1 MNHNY and CDR2 SVGAGI (reference sequence). The CDR3 consists of 13 residues. With 8 bases removed from V and 2 bases from J, the gap between germline ends came to 13 bases. CDR3 nucleotide sequence: TGTGCCAGCCGCTCTGGACAGCCCTACGAGCAGTACTTC. Its translation is CASRSGQPYEQYF.

This rearrangement joins TRBV6-5 to TRBJ1-2, with D possibly matching TRBD1 (6 bases). The ends were cut back, 4 bases at V and 10 bases at J, with 16 bases in the middle. Germline loops: CDR1 MNHEY, CDR2 SVGAGI. The CDR3 is 13 amino acids. The CDR3 bases are TGTGCCAGCAGTTTTCCTAGACAGGACCCCTACACCTTC. This codes for CASSFPRQDPYTF.

The V call is TRBV11-2, the J call TRBJ2-1, with 9 bases that match TRBD2. The germline V gene encodes CDR1 SGHAT and CDR2 FQNNGV. The junction had 18 bases not matched to a gene; V was cut back by 5 bases and J by 7 bases. The CDR3 is 18 amino acids. CDR3 DNA: TGTGCCAGCAGCCCGCACCCCCTCTTAGCGGGAGAAGGTAATGAGCAGTTCTTC. It is translated as CASSPHPLLAGEGNEQFF.

V usage is TRBV5-1 and J usage is TRBJ2-4; 12 nucleotides align to TRBD2. The CDR3 is 16 amino acids. CDR1 and CDR2 (germline): SGHRS, YFSETQ. V shed 1 base and J 1 base; nucleotides not matched to a gene: 0. Written as DNA, the CDR3 is TGCGCCAGCAGCTTGACTAGCGGGGGGGCCAAAAACATTCAGTACTTC. It is translated as CASSLTSGGAKNIQYF.

The table lists this clone with a count of one. The rearrangement uses TRBV4-3 and TRBJ2-7; D ambiguous. Trimming pared 5 bases from V and 4 bases from J, leaving 18 bases between. The V gene's germline CDR1 is LGHNA and CDR2 YSLEER. CDR3 length: 15 residues. The CDR3: CASSDNPTPSYEQYF. In DNA form, the CDR3 reads TGCGCCAGCAGCGACAATCCGACCCCGTCGTACGAGCAGTACTTC.

The J gene is TRBJ1-2, the V gene TRBV19; 7 bases map to TRBD1. This CDR3 is 12 amino acids long. V lost 10 bases, J lost 4 bases, and 6 bases stayed unmatched. Germline CDR1 and CDR2: LNHDA and SQIVND (reference sequence). The CDR3 spells CATSGQSYGYTF. The DNA for the CDR3 is TGTGCCACTTCGGGACAGTCCTATGGCTACACCTTC. Using reference TRBV19 and TRBJ1-2 for the parts outside the CDR3, the full variable domain is DGGITQSPKYLFRKEGQNVTLSCEQNLNHDAMYWYRQDPGQGLRLIYYSQIVNDFQKGDIAEGYSVSREKKESFPLTVTSAQKNPTAFYLCATSGQSYGYTFGSGTRLTVV.

The CDR3 DNA reads as TGTGCCAGCAGCTTAGTCTGGCAGTTCACAGATACGCAGTATTTT. It codes for CASSLVWQFTDTQYF. The V and J genes are TRBV11-1 and TRBJ2-3; D gene ambiguous. Germline CDR1 reads SGHAT; CDR2 reads FQDESV (reference sequence). This CDR3 region has 15 residues. V lost 1 base to trimming and J lost 2 bases, with 10 bases between them.